This T cell receptor (beta chain) was observed in a study of graft-versus-host responses after intestinal transplantation. This clone counts as medium-sized (0.01 to 0.1%). Germline V gene data show CDR1 as MNHEY and CDR2 as SMNVEV (reference sequence). V lost 3 bases and J 7 bases, leaving 20 bases between the germline ends. The CDR3 extends over 16 amino acids. Using immunoSEQ multiplex PCR, the repertoire was profiled, and TCRdb retains in-frame clones only, with some absent. In the table there are 14,000 or so clones, roughly a third of which are singletons. This specimen was alloreactive CD4+ T cells from a mixed lymphocyte reaction culture, taken before intestinal transplant. Noted subset: CFSE-low proliferating T cells sorted from roughly six-day pre-transplant mixed lymphocyte reaction (GvH or HvG direction). This sequence originates from a human patient who received an intestinal transplant. The rearrangement joins TRBV27 to TRBJ2-3, with D unresolved. CDR3 amino acids: CASSFSRRVRRYTQYF. CDR3 DNA sequence: TGTGCCAGCAGTTTCTCCAGGCGCGTCCGAAGATATACGCAGTATTTT.